Following are 21 T cell receptor beta chains from one sample sequenced in a study of blood T cell repertoires in COVID-19 (dated by TCRdb to 2020 to 2022). Library method: the immunoSEQ multiplex PCR assay. TCRdb carries this immuneACCESS record with in-frame sequences only. Its versions omit some clonotypes, under half of them owing to an unresolved V gene in the studies checked, with the rest unexplained. For this sample there are 70,000 or so clones; around 75% appear just once. The ten biggest clones cover under 25% of the sample. Sequenced: peripheral blood. These receptors all come from a man aged 65 to 79 with acute or convalescent COVID-19.

This chain connects TRBV2 to TRBJ2-2; 13 bases are a match to TRBD2. Unmatched junction bases numbered 9, after V lost 5 bases and J lost 6 bases. CDR1 and CDR2 from the germline V gene are SNHLY and FYNNEI. This CDR3 contains 17 residues. The DNA of the CDR3 is TGTGCCAGCAGTAGGACTAGCGGGAGAATAGACGCCGGGGAGCTGTTTTTT. Translating gives CASSRTSGRIDAGELFF.

This chain uses TRBV10-3 with TRBJ2-3, with D uncertain. Germline V gene data show CDR1 as ENHRY and CDR2 as SYGVKD. The CDR3 spans 13 residues. The V end lost 9 bases, the J end lost 1 base, and 11 bases lay between the germline ends. CDR3 protein: CAITPRGTDTQYF. The CDR3 nucleotides are TGTGCCATTACCCCTCGGGGCACAGATACGCAGTATTTT.

This clone appeared a few times. This chain connects TRBV24-1 to TRBJ1-4; TRBD1 is a possible D gene (5 bases). Germline loops: CDR1 KGHDR, CDR2 SFDVKD. V was pared by 3 bases and J by 10 bases, with 17 bases between. The CDR3 contains 15 residues. CDR3 amino acids: CATSDPRWGEGKLFF. The CDR3 DNA reads TGTGCCACCAGTGATCCCAGGTGGGGCGAAGGAAAACTGTTTTTT.

The rearrangement uses TRBV25-1 and TRBJ2-1; 7 bases are a match to TRBD2. The CDR3 is 15 residues long. In germline, CDR1 is MGHDK, CDR2 SYGVNS. The V segment lost 1 base and the J segment 6 bases; nucleotides outside the gene matches: 6. CDR3 residues: CASSESGGRFNEQFF. The CDR3 coding sequence is TGTGCCAGCAGTGAATCGGGGGGACGGTTCAATGAGCAGTTCTTC. The variable domain in full, completed from reference TRBV25-1 and TRBJ2-1, reads EADIYQTPRYLVIGTGKKITLECSQTMGHDKMYWYQQDPGMELHLIHYSYGVNSTEKGDLSSESTVSRIRTEHFPLTLESARPSHTSQYLCASSESGGRFNEQFFGPGTRLTVL.

There are a few counts of this clone. This sequence joins TRBV7-3 and TRBJ2-5, with 7 positions matching TRBD2. V was clipped by 5 bases and J by 1 base; unmatched bases: 10. In germline, CDR1 is SGHTA, CDR2 FQGTGA. CDR3 length: 16 residues. Here the CDR3 reads CASSPGTNPSQETQYF. The CDR3 nucleotides read TGTGCCAGCAGCCCCGGGACTAACCCTAGCCAAGAGACCCAGTACTTC.

This chain uses TRBV6-5 with TRBJ1-3, with unresolved D. The germline V and J ends were trimmed by 0 bases and 4 bases, with 13 bases remaining between them. CDR3 length: 16 residues. Germline V gene sequence: CDR1 MNHEY, CDR2 SVGAGI. CDR3 loop: CASSYSPVNTGNTIYF. CDR3 coding DNA: TGTGCCAGCAGTTACTCGCCCGTAAATACAGGAAACACCATATATTTT.

This chain connects TRBV6-5 to TRBJ1-4; D might be TRBD1 (6 bases). With 6 bases removed from V and 5 bases from J, the gap between germline ends came to 10 bases. Germline assignment: CDR1 MNHEY and CDR2 SVGAGI. The CDR3 has 13 residues. The DNA of the CDR3 is TGTGCCAGCAGAAGACAGGAGAATGAAAAACTGTTTTTT. It specifies CASRRQENEKLFF.

The rearrangement uses TRBV10-3 and TRBJ2-3, with 8 bases identical to TRBD2. The CDR3 contains 15 residues. The trim removed 6 bases at V and 3 bases at J, leaving 8 bases unmatched. Germline V gene sequence: CDR1 ENHRY, CDR2 SYGVKD. CDR3 amino acids: CAIRTSEGRTDTQYF. The CDR3 DNA sequence: TGTGCCATCAGGACTAGCGAAGGACGGACAGATACGCAGTATTTT.

A single count supports this clone. The chain carries TRBV6-5 and TRBJ1-2, with 8 bases that match TRBD1. The length of the CDR3 is 16 residues. V was pared by 2 bases and J by 4 bases, with 9 bases of the junction left unmatched. Germline CDR1 reads MNHEY; CDR2 reads SVGAGI. CDR3: CASSYDLRTGLYGYTF. CDR3 sequence (DNA): TGTGCCAGCAGTTACGACCTCCGGACAGGGCTCTATGGCTACACCTTC.

The genes are TRBV10-3 and TRBJ2-7, with a tentative D call TRBD2 (5 bases). CDR3 size: 13 residues. V lost 4 bases to trimming and J lost 3 bases, with 10 bases between them. Per the germline V gene, CDR1 is ENHRY and CDR2 is SYGVKD. CDR3 residues: CAISGGQDYEQYF. The CDR3 region has the DNA TGTGCCATCAGTGGAGGGCAAGACTACGAGCAGTACTTC.

J is TRBJ1-2 and V is TRBV24-1; TRBD1 aligns across 9 bases. Germline V CDR1 and CDR2: KGHDR, SFDVKD. J was trimmed by 4 bases and V by 4 bases; bases with no gene match: 9. The CDR3 totals 16 residues. Here the CDR3 reads CATSDPGQGVGYGYTF. The DNA for the CDR3 is TGTGCCACCAGTGACCCGGGACAGGGAGTGGGCTATGGCTACACCTTC.

The rearrangement uses TRBV19 and TRBJ1-5, with 9 bases lining up with TRBD1. CDR1 LNHDA and CDR2 SQIVND come from the germline V gene (reference sequence). Germline trimming cut 11 bases from V and 7 bases from J; bases unmatched to any gene: 9. This CDR3 contains 13 residues. The CDR3 DNA reads as TGTGCCTCCGGGACAGGGATGAAGCAGCCCCAGCATTTT. It is translated as CASGTGMKQPQHF.

This clone was seen only a few times. The chain recombines TRBV7-8 with TRBJ2-7, with a weak D call TRBD1 (5 bases). CDR3 length: 14 residues. V was pared by 5 bases and J by 2 bases, with 13 bases between. Germline loops: CDR1 SGHVS, CDR2 FQNEAQ. The CDR3 reads CASSLQLGAYEQYF. The CDR3 DNA follows: TGTGCCAGCAGCCTTCAATTAGGGGCCTACGAGCAGTACTTC.

The J gene is TRBJ1-1, the V gene TRBV27; 7 bases are shared with TRBD1. This CDR3 has 13 amino acids. The germline V gene encodes CDR1 MNHEY and CDR2 SMNVEV (reference sequence). J gave up 3 bases and V 6 bases, and 4 bases lay outside the gene matches. The CDR3 bases are TGTGCCAGCAGGAAGGGGGCAGACACTGAAGCTTTCTTT. This sequence encodes CASRKGADTEAFF.

The CDR3 nucleotides read TGCAGCGTTGATTCAGTCCGCGGGTATGGCTACACCTTC. Protein sequence: CSVDSVRGYGYTF. This chain connects TRBV29-1 to TRBJ1-2; D is unresolved. This CDR3 comprises 13 residues. CDR1 is SQVTM and CDR2 is ANQGSEA in the germline V gene. The V end was cut by 3 bases, the J end by 5 bases, with 13 bases between. Complete variable domain (other parts from reference TRBV29-1 and TRBJ1-2): SAVISQKPSRDICQRGTSLTIQCQVDSQVTMMFWYRQQPGQSLTLIATANQGSEATYESGFVIDKFPISRPNLTFSTLTVSNMSPEDSSIYLCSVDSVRGYGYTFGSGTRLTVV.

The rearrangement uses TRBV18 and TRBJ2-5; D is perhaps TRBD1 (5 bases). The CDR3 extends over 14 amino acids. Germline loops: CDR1 KGHSH, CDR2 LQKENI. V lost 3 bases and J 1 base, leaving 9 bases between the germline ends. The CDR3 nucleotides are TGTGCCAGCTCACCCACCAGGGCCCAAGAGACCCAGTACTTC. Its translation: CASSPTRAQETQYF.

The chain joins TRBV5-8 to TRBJ2-2; 14 bases agree with TRBD2. CDR3 length equals 16 residues. Germline CDR1 is SGHTS and CDR2 is YDEGEE. The trim removed 4 bases at V and 4 bases at J, leaving 3 bases unmatched. The CDR3 is CASSVGLAGVTGELFF. CDR3 DNA sequence: TGTGCCAGCAGCGTGGGACTAGCGGGAGTCACCGGGGAGCTGTTTTTT.

CDR3 in amino acids: CASSLLNTEAFF. The CDR3 nucleotides read TGTGCCAGCTCTCTGTTAAACACTGAAGCTTTCTTT. This chain uses TRBV12-3 or TRBV12-4 with TRBJ1-1; D is unresolved. Deletions cut 8 bases from V and 2 bases from J, with 9 bases between. This CDR3 has 12 amino acids.

This chain connects TRBV5-1 to TRBJ1-6; D not resolved. Trimming stripped 0 bases from V and 2 bases from J, with 6 bases between. This CDR3 region has 15 residues. Germline loops: CDR1 SGHRS, CDR2 YFSETQ. CDR3 sequence (DNA): TGCGCCAGCAGCTTGGGGTCGGCCTATAATTCACCCCTCCACTTT. This sequence encodes CASSLGSAYNSPLHF.

This chain joins TRBV7-2 and TRBJ2-7; weak D call: TRBD1 (6 bases). This CDR3 region has 14 residues. V lost 5 bases to trimming and J lost 3 bases, with 14 bases between them. CDR1 is SGHTA, CDR2 FQGNSA, per germline. For the CDR3, the DNA is TGTGCCAGCAGCACCGCAGGGGCGCTCTACGAGCAGTACTTC. The encoded protein is CASSTAGALYEQYF.

This clone was counted a single time. This chain links TRBV5-1 with TRBJ1-1; TRBD1 aligns across 7 bases. The CDR3 has 15 residues. Losses at the gene ends were 4 bases for V and 0 bases for J; bases not matched to a gene: 6. Germline lookup yields CDR1 SGHRS and CDR2 YFSETQ. CDR3 in DNA: TGCGCCAGCAGCGCAGGGGGAACCCTGAACACTGAAGCTTTCTTT. It is translated as CASSAGGTLNTEAFF.